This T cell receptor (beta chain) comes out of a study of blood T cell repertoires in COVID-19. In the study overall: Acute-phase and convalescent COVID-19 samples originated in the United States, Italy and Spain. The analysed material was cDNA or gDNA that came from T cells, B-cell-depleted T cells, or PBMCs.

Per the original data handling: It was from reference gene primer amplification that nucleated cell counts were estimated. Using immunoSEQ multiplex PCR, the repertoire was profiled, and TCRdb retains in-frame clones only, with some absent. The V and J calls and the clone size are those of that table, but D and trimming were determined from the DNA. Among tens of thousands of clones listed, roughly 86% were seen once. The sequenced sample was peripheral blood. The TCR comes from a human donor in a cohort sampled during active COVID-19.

CDR3: CASMITAEGGNTIYF. The DNA for the CDR3 is TGTGCCAGCATGATTACAGCCGAAGGAGGAAACACCATATATTTT. The chain recombines TRBV6-5 with TRBJ1-3, with no clear D. The V end lost 7 bases, the J end lost 4 bases, and 17 bases lay between the germline ends. The CDR3 sequence is 15 residues long. CDR1 and CDR2 (germline): MNHEY, SVGAGI.